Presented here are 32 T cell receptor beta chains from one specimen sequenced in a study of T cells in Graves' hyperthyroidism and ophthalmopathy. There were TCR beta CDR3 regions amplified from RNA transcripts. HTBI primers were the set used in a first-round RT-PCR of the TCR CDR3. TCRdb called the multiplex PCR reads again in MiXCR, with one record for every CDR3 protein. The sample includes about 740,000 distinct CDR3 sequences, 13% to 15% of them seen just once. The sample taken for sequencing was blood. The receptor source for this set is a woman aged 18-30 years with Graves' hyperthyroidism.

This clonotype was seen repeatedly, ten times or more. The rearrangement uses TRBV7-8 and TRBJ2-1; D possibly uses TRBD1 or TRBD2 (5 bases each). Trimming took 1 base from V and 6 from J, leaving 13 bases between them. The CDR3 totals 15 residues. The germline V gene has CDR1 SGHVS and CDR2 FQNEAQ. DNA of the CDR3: TGTGCCAGCAGCTTAGTCGGCCAGGGACGCAATGAGCAGTTCTTC. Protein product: CASSLVGQGRNEQFF.

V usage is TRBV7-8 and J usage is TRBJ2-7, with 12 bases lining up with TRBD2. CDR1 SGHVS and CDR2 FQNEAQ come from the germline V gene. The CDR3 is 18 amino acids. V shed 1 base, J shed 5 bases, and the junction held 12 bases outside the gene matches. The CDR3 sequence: CASSLDPRTRTSGNEQYF. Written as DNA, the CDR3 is TGTGCCAGCAGCTTAGATCCCCGCACTCGGACTAGCGGGAACGAGCAGTACTTC.

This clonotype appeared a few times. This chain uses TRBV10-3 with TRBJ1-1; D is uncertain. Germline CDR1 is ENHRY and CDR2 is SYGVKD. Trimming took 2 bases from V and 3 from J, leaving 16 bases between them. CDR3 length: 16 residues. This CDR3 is CAISELHHTTHTEAFF. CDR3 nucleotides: TGTGCCATCAGTGAGCTCCACCACACTACCCACACTGAAGCTTTCTTT.

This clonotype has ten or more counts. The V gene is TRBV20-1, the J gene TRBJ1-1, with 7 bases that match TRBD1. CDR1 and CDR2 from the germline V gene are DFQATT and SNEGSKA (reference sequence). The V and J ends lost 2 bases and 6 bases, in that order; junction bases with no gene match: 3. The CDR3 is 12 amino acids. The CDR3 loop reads CSARWDSAEAFF. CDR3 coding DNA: TGCAGTGCTAGATGGGACAGTGCTGAAGCTTTCTTT.

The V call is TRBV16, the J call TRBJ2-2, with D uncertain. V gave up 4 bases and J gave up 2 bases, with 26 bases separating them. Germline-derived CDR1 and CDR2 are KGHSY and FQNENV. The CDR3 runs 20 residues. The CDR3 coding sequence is TGTGCCAGCAGCCTGTCAGCCCCGGGCTACCGCATGGATAACACCGGGGAGCTGTTTTTT. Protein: CASSLSAPGYRMDNTGELFF.

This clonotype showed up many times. The CDR3 protein is CATSDPGTPKDQPQHF. CDR3 nucleotide sequence: TGTGCCACCAGTGATCCCGGGACGCCGAAGGACCAGCCCCAGCATTTT. The V and J genes are TRBV24-1 and TRBJ1-5; maybe TRBD1 (5 bases). Germline assignment: CDR1 KGHDR and CDR2 SFDVKD. The CDR3 length is 16 residues. Trimming took 3 bases from V and 7 from J, leaving 18 bases between them.

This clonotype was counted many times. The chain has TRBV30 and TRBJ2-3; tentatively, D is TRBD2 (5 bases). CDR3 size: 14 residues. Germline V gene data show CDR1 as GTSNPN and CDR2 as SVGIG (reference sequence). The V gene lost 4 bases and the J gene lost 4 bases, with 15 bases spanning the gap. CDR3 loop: CAWKPVGVADTQYF. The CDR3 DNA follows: TGTGCCTGGAAGCCGGTGGGAGTGGCAGATACGCAGTATTTT.

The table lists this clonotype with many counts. CDR3: CASGLGKSKTSGNVYNEQFF. CDR3 nucleotide sequence: TGTGCTAGTGGTTTGGGCAAGTCCAAGACTAGCGGGAACGTCTACAATGAGCAGTTCTTC. J is TRBJ2-1 and V is TRBV12-5; 11 nucleotides agree with TRBD2. J lost 3 bases, V lost 1 base, and 14 bases had no gene match. This CDR3 region has 20 residues. Germline V CDR1 and CDR2: LGHNT, FRNRAP.

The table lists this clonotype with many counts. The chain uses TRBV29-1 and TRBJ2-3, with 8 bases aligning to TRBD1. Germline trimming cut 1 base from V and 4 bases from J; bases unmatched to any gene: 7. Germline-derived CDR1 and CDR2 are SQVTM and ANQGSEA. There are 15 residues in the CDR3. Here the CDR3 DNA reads TGCAGCGTTGAAGCGCGACAGGGGCTGGCAGATACGCAGTATTTT. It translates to CSVEARQGLADTQYF.

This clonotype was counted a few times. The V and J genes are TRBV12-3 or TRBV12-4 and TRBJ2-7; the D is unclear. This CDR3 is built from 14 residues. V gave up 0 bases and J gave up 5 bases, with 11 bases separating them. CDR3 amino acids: CASSLAGERHEQYF. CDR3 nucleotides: TGTGCCAGCAGTTTAGCAGGAGAGAGACACGAGCAGTACTTC.

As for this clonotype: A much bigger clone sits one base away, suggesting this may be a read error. CDR3 nucleotide sequence: TGTGCCAGCAGTCCCGGGACTTTCTCCTACGAGCGGTACTTC. Translated, it gives CASSPGTFSYERYF. The chain employs TRBV6-1 and TRBJ2-7; a possible D gene is TRBD2 (6 bases). The V gene's germline CDR1 is MNHNS and CDR2 SASEGT. The length of the CDR3 is 14 residues.

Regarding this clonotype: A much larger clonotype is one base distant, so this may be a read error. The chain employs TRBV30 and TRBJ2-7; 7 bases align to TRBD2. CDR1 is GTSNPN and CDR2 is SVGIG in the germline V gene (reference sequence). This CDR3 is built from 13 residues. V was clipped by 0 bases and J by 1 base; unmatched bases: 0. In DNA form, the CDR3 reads TGTGCCTGGAGTGTAGCGGGGTCCTACGAGCAGTACTTC. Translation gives CAWSVAGSYEQYF.

This chain's CDR3 is CASSVPSGSSNEQFF. The CDR3 nucleotides are TGTGCCAGCAGCGTACCTAGCGGGAGTAGTAATGAGCAGTTCTTC. The chain combines TRBV6-2 or TRBV6-3 with TRBJ2-1; 10 bases fit TRBD2. The V and J ends lost 6 bases and 7 bases, in that order; junction bases with no gene match: 9. This CDR3 spans 15 amino acids. CDR1 MNHEY and CDR2 SVGEGT come from the germline V gene.

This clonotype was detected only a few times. CDR3 coding DNA: TGTGCCAGCAGCTTCAGGGACATAACGAACACCGGGGAGCTGTTTTTT. Encoded protein: CASSFRDITNTGELFF. The gene calls are TRBV7-9 and TRBJ2-2, with a weak D call TRBD1 (6 bases). The CDR3 covers 16 residues. Trimming stripped 3 bases from V and 0 bases from J, with 11 bases between. Germline V lookup: CDR1 SEHNR, CDR2 FQNEAQ (reference sequence).

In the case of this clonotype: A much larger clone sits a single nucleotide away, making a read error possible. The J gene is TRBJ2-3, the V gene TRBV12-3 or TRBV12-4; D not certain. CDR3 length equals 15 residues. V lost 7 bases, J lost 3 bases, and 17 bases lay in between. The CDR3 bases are TGTGCCAGCAACTCAGAGAGGTTGTTGACAGATACGCAGTATTTT. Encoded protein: CASNSERLLTDTQYF.

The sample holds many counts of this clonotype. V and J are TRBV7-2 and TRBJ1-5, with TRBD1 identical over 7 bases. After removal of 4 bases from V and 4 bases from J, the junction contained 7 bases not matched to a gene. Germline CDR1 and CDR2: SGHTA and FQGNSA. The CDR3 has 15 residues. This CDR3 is CASSSGQALNQPQHF. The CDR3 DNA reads TGTGCCAGCAGCTCCGGACAGGCCTTGAATCAGCCCCAGCATTTT. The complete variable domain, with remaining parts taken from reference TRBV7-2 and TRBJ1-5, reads GAGVSQSPSNKVTEKGKDVELRCDPISGHTALYWYRQSLGQGLEFLIYFQGNSAPDKSGLPSDRFSAERTGGSVSTLTIQRTQQEDSAVYLCASSSGQALNQPQHFGDGTRLSIL.

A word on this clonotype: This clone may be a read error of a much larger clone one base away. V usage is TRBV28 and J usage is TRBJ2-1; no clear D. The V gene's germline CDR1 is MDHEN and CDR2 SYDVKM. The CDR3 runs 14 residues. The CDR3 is CAGSPGSLLDEQFF. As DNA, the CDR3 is TGTGCCGGCAGTCCCGGCAGTCTCTTGGATGAGCAGTTCTTC.

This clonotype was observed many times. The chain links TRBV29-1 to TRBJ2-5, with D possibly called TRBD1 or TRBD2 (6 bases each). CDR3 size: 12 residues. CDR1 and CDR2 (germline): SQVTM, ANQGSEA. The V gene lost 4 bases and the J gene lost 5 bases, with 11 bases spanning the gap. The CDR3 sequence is CSVAGAAETQYF. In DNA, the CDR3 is TGCAGCGTTGCGGGGGCAGCTGAGACCCAGTACTTC.

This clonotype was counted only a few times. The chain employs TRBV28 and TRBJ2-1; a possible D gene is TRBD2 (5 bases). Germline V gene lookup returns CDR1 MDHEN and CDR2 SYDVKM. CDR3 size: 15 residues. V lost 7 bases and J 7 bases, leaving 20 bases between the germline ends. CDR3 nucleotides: TGTGCCAGCATTGGGAGCGGACCCCACCTTAATGAGCAGTTCTTC. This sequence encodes CASIGSGPHLNEQFF. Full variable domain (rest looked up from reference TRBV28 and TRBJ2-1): DVKVTQSSRYLVKRTGEKVFLECVQDMDHENMFWYRQDPGLGLRLIYFSYDVKMKEKGDIPEGYSVSREKKERFSLILESASTNQTSMYLCASIGSGPHLNEQFFGPGTRLTVL.

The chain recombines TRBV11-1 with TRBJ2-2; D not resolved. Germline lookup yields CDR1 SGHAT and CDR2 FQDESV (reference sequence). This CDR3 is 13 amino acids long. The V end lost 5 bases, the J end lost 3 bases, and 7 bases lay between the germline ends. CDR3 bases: TGTGCCAGCAGCCCTTTTTACACCGGGGAGCTGTTTTTT. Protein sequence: CASSPFYTGELFF.

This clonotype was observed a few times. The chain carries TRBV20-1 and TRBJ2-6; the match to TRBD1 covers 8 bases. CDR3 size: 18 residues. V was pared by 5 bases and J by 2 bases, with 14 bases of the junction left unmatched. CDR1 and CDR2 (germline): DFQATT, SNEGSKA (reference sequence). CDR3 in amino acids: CSAPDLDRDPAGANVLTF. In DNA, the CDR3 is TGCAGTGCTCCCGATCTGGACAGGGATCCTGCTGGGGCCAACGTCCTGACTTTC.

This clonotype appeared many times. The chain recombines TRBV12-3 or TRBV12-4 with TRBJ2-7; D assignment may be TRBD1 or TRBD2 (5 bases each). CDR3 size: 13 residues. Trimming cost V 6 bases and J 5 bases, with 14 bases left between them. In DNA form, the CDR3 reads TGTGCCAGCAGCCCGAGGGGTTCCAACGAGCAGTACTTC. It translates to CASSPRGSNEQYF.

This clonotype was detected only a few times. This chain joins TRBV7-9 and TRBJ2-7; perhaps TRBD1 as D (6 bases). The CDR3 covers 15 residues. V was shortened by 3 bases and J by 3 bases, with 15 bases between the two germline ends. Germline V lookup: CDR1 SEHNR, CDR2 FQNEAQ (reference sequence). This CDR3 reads CASSLGRDTYYEQYF. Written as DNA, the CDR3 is TGTGCCAGCAGCTTGGGCCGGGACACCTACTACGAGCAGTACTTC.

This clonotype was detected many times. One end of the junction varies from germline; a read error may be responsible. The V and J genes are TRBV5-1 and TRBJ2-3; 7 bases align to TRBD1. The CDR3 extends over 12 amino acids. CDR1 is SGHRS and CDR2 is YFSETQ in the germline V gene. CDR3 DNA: TGTGCCAGTGGGACAGTCACAGATACGCAGTATTTT. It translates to CASGTVTDTQYF. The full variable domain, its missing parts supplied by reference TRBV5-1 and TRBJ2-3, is KAGVTQTPRYLIKTRGQQVTLSCSPISGHRSVSWYQQTPGQGLQFLFEYFSETQRNKGNFPGRFSGRQFSNSRSEMNVSTLELGDSALYLCASGTVTDTQYFGPGTRLTVL.

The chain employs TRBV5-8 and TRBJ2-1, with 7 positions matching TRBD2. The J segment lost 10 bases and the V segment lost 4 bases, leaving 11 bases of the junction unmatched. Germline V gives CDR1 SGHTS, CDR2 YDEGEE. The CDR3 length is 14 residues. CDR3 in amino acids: CASSARGFGGEQFF. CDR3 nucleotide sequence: TGTGCCAGCAGCGCGAGGGGCTTCGGGGGGGAGCAGTTCTTC.

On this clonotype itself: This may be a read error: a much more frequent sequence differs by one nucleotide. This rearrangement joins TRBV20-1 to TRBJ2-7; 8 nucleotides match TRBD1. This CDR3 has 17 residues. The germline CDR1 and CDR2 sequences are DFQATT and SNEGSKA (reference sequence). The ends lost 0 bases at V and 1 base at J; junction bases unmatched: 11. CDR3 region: CSARDRGQDVASYEQYF. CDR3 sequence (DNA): TGCAGTGCTAGAGATAGGGGACAGGATGTAGCGTCCTACGAGCAGTACTTC.

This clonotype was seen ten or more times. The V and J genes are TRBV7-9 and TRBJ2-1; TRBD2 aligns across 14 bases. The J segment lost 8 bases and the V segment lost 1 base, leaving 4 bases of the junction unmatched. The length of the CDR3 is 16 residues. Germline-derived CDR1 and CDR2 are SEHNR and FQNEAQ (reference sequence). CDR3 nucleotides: TGTGCCAGCAGCTTAGTTTCGGGACTAGCGGGAGATGAGCAGTTCTTC. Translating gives CASSLVSGLAGDEQFF.

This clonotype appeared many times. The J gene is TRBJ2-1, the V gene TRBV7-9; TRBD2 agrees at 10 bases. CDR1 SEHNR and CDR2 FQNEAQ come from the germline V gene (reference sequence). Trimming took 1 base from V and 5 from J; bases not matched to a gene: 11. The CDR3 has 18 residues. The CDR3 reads CASSLEGSSGSRNNEQFF. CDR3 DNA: TGTGCCAGCAGCTTAGAGGGGTCTAGCGGGAGTAGAAACAATGAGCAGTTCTTC.

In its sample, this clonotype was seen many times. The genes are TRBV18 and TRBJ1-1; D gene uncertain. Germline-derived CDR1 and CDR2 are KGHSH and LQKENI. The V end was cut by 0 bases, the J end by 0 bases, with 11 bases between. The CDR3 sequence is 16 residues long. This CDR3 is CASSPPPGSMNTEAFF. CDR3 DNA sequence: TGTGCCAGCTCACCACCCCCAGGTAGCATGAACACTGAAGCTTTCTTT.

Here the CDR3 DNA reads TGTGCCAGCAGCCAAACTTCCCGGGACTACTCCGGAAACACCATATATTTT. It yields the protein CASSQTSRDYSGNTIYF. The chain employs TRBV7-9 and TRBJ1-3; possible D gene TRBD1, 5 bases. Germline CDR1 SEHNR, CDR2 FQNEAQ (reference sequence). This CDR3 contains 17 residues. Trimming cost V 5 bases and J 4 bases, with 21 bases left between them.

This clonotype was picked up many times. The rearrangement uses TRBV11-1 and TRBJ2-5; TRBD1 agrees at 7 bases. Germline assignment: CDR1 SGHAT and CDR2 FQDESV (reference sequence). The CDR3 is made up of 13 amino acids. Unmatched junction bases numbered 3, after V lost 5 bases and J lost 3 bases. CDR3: CASSNTGEETQYF. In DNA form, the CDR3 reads TGTGCCAGCAGCAATACAGGGGAAGAGACCCAGTACTTC.

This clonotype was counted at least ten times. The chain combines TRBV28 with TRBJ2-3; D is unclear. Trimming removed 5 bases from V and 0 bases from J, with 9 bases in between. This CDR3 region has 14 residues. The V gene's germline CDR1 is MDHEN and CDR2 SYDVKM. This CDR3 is CASSPEISTDTQYF. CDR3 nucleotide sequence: TGTGCCAGCAGTCCGGAAATTAGCACAGATACGCAGTATTTT.